This T cell receptor beta chain came from a study of blood T cells in healthy people across ages. A J-beta primer mix and a sample-barcoded 5' primer were used in a second PCR of about 6 to 12 cycles. TCRdb reprocessed the 5' RACE reads via MiXCR and lists one record per CDR3 protein. The sample yields some 1.7 million distinct CDR3 sequences, roughly 27% seen once. The CDR3 consists of 15 residues. The V segment lost 2 bases and the J segment 3 bases; nucleotides outside the gene matches: 4. Germline V gene sequence: CDR1 SEHNR, CDR2 FQNEAQ (reference sequence). This chain links TRBV7-9 with TRBJ2-5, with 9 bases lining up with TRBD1. The sequenced sample consisted of blood. The clonotype comes from a woman aged 25 to 39 in good health. The CDR3 nucleotides are TGTGCCAGCAGCTTATGGGACAGGGAGGAAGAGACCCAGTACTTC. Amino acid sequence: CASSLWDREEETQYF.